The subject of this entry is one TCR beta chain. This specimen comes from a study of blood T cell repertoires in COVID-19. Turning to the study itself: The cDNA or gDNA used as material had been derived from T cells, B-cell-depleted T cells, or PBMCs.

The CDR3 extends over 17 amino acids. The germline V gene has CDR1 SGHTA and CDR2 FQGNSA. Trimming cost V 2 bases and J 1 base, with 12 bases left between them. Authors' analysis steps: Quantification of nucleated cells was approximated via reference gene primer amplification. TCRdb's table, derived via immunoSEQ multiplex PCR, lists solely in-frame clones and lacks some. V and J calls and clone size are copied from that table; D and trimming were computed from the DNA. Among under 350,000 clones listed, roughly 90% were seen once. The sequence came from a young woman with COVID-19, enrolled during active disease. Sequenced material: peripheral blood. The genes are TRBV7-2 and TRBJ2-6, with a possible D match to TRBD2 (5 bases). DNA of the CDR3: TGTGCCAGCAGCTTATCCGGATCGGGGTCTGGGGCCAACGTCCTGACTTTC. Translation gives CASSLSGSGSGANVLTF.